The 22 T cell receptor beta chains presented below share a single source sample, sequenced in a study of OX40 agonist ivuxolimab in advanced cancers. Clones were read by immunoSEQ multiplex PCR, and TCRdb kept only the in-frame ones, dropping some. This table holds roughly 64,000 clones, roughly 80% found once. The sample consisted of CD4+ or CD8+ T cells sorted from blood, taken in a trial of the OX40 agonist ivuxolimab. These receptors were taken from an adult with an advanced solid tumor such as melanoma, head and neck, liver or kidney cancer.

The count of this clone is one. The CDR3 is CASSYLAYTGELFF. CDR3 DNA sequence: TGTGCCAGCAGTTACTTGGCATACACCGGGGAGCTGTTTTTT. The chain employs TRBV6-5 and TRBJ2-2, with unresolved D. Germline values: CDR1 MNHEY, CDR2 SVGAGI. V was clipped by 1 base and J by 3 bases, with 6 bases between them. The CDR3 contains 14 residues.

The rearrangement joins TRBV2 to TRBJ2-3; 8 bases are a match to TRBD1. The CDR3 length is 15 residues. The germline CDR1 and CDR2 sequences are SNHLY and FYNNEI. V gave up 4 bases and J gave up 5 bases; unmatched junction bases: 8. Written as DNA, the CDR3 is TGTGCCAGCAGTGCTCGGGACAGGCTTCAAGATACGCAGTATTTT. This codes for CASSARDRLQDTQYF.

V usage is TRBV4-1 and J usage is TRBJ1-4, with 7 bases matching TRBD1. There are 14 residues in the CDR3. V lost 3 bases to trimming and J lost 8 bases; unmatched junction nucleotides: 6. Germline lookup yields CDR1 MGHRA and CDR2 YSYEKL. The CDR3 DNA is TGCGCCAGCAGCCATTTGCAGGGGGGCGAAAAACTGTTTTTT. Translating it yields CASSHLQGGEKLFF.

The chain carries TRBV5-4 and TRBJ2-1, with a tentative D call TRBD2 (6 bases). CDR1 and CDR2 (germline): SGHNT, YYREEE (reference sequence). Trimming shortened V by 3 bases and J by 16 bases, and 20 bases separated the two germline ends. CDR3 length equals 13 residues. CDR3 protein: CASSSPVRDSLFF. CDR3 nucleotides: TGTGCCAGCAGCTCGCCGGTCCGGGACTCCCTCTTCTTC.

The chain is built from TRBV7-6 and TRBJ2-1; weak D call: TRBD2 (6 bases). V was clipped by 2 bases and J by 0 bases, with 8 bases between them. CDR3 length equals 15 residues. CDR1 and CDR2 from the germline V gene are SGHVS and FNYEAQ. CDR3 sequence (DNA): TGTGCCAGCAGCTTACTCGGGAGCTCCTACAATGAGCAGTTCTTC. Protein sequence: CASSLLGSSYNEQFF.

This rearrangement joins TRBV11-3 to TRBJ1-5; D unclear. Trimming cost V 5 bases and J 5 bases, with 10 bases left between them. The CDR3 spans 13 residues. The germline gives CDR1 SGHNT, CDR2 YENEEA. The CDR3 region is CASSRLRDQPQHF. CDR3 nucleotide sequence: TGTGCCAGCAGCCGTCTCCGGGATCAGCCCCAGCATTTT. The whole variable domain, remainder taken from reference TRBV11-3 and TRBJ1-5, is EAGVVQSPRYKIIEKKQPVAFWCNPISGHNTLYWYLQNLGQGPELLIRYENEEAVDDSQLPKDRFSAERLKGVDSTLKIQPAELGDSAVYLCASSRLRDQPQHFGDGTRLSIL.

The chain joins TRBV9 to TRBJ2-5; tentative D call: TRBD2 (5 bases). CDR1 is SGDLS, CDR2 YYNGEE, per germline. Trimming shortened V by 3 bases and J by 1 base, and 16 bases separated the two germline ends. This CDR3 is built from 16 residues. Written as DNA, the CDR3 is TGTGCCAGCAGCGCACTGCCTTTGGCGGGCCAAGAGACCCAGTACTTC. It specifies CASSALPLAGQETQYF.

The V and J genes are TRBV19 and TRBJ1-1; D might be TRBD1 (5 bases). Per the germline V gene, CDR1 is LNHDA and CDR2 is SQIVND (reference sequence). The CDR3 consists of 13 residues. V was cut by 4 bases and J by 1 base, with 7 bases left in between. The CDR3 nucleotides are TGTGCCAGTAGTACCACAGGGAACACTGAAGCTTTCTTT. Amino acid sequence: CASSTTGNTEAFF.

This clone was counted a single time. This CDR3 reads CASSLDGGTEAFF. CDR3 coding DNA: TGTGCCAGCAGCTTAGACGGGGGCACTGAAGCTTTCTTT. V usage is TRBV7-9 and J usage is TRBJ1-1; weak D call: TRBD1 (5 bases). The V end was cut by 1 base, the J end by 4 bases, with 7 bases between. The CDR3 has 13 amino acids. Germline V gene sequence: CDR1 SEHNR, CDR2 FQNEAQ (reference sequence).

This rearrangement joins TRBV7-2 to TRBJ2-7; D gene unclear. Germline V gene sequence: CDR1 SGHTA, CDR2 FQGNSA. CDR3 length: 12 residues. V lost 1 base and J 3 bases, leaving 4 bases between the germline ends. The CDR3 protein is CASSLDFYEQYF. The CDR3 bases are TGTGCCAGCAGCTTAGACTTCTACGAGCAGTACTTC.

The CDR3 coding sequence is TGTGCCAGCAGCTTAGTTCACGCCGGGGAGCTGTTTTTT. This translates into CASSLVHAGELFF. The chain carries TRBV7-2 and TRBJ2-2; D unclear. V lost 1 base and J 6 bases, leaving 6 bases between the germline ends. Germline lookup yields CDR1 SGHTA and CDR2 FQGNSA. The CDR3 contains 13 residues.

CDR3 region: CASSYGTMSDYEQYF. CDR3 in DNA: TGTGCCAGCAGTTACGGCACGATGAGTGACTACGAGCAGTACTTC. The chain has TRBV6-6 and TRBJ2-7; the D is unclear. Per germline, CDR1 MNHNY and CDR2 SVGAGI (reference sequence). The V end lost 2 bases, the J end lost 3 bases, and 14 bases lay between the germline ends. The CDR3 totals 15 residues.

The chain recombines TRBV12-5 with TRBJ1-2; 9 nucleotides agree with TRBD1. V lost 4 bases to trimming and J lost 1 base; unmatched junction nucleotides: 4. CDR3 size: 15 residues. CDR1 is LGHNT and CDR2 is FRNRAP in the germline V gene. DNA for the CDR3: TGTGCTAGTGGTTGGGGGACAGGGCATAACTATGGCTACACCTTC. Protein product: CASGWGTGHNYGYTF.

The chain recombines TRBV7-2 with TRBJ2-7, with 11 positions matching TRBD2. Germline V gene data show CDR1 as SGHTA and CDR2 as FQGNSA. V lost 5 bases, J lost 5 bases, and 5 bases stayed unmatched. This CDR3 is 14 amino acids long. CDR3 amino acids: CASSRSGGANEQYF. Here the CDR3 DNA reads TGTGCCAGCAGCCGTAGCGGGGGGGCGAACGAGCAGTACTTC.

The chain is built from TRBV5-1 and TRBJ1-1; unclear D gene. There are 13 residues in the CDR3. The ends were cut back, 6 bases at V and 5 bases at J, with 14 bases in the middle. The germline CDR1 and CDR2 sequences are SGHRS and YFSETQ. The CDR3 protein is CASTWTEQTEAFF. The CDR3 DNA reads TGCGCCAGCACTTGGACCGAACAAACTGAAGCTTTCTTT.

This CDR3 reads CASSQYPRGQSGGYTF. The CDR3 region has the DNA TGTGCCAGCAGCCAATATCCCCGGGGACAGTCGGGTGGCTACACCTTC. The gene calls are TRBV7-8 and TRBJ1-2; TRBD1 agrees at 7 bases. Germline CDR1 is SGHVS and CDR2 is FQNEAQ. The CDR3 is 16 residues long. With V trimmed by 5 bases and J by 7 bases, 16 bases remained unmatched.

This sequence joins TRBV4-1 and TRBJ2-6, with D tentatively TRBD1 (5 bases). Germline V gene data show CDR1 as MGHRA and CDR2 as YSYEKL. This CDR3 contains 18 residues. V was cut by 2 bases and J by 0 bases, with 14 bases left in between. The CDR3 coding sequence is TGCGCCAGCAGCCAAAAAACAGACAGTTTCTCTGGGGCCAACGTCCTGACTTTC. Translated, it gives CASSQKTDSFSGANVLTF.

This clone came up once. V is TRBV28 and J is TRBJ2-2; D tentatively reads TRBD1 or TRBD2 (6 bases each). The CDR3 is made up of 15 amino acids. Germline values: CDR1 MDHEN, CDR2 SYDVKM. The V end was cut by 2 bases, the J end by 5 bases, with 12 bases between. The CDR3 bases are TGTGCCAGCAGTTTAGGGGGGCGCCGAACCGGGGAGCTGTTTTTT. Translating it yields CASSLGGRRTGELFF.

The chain joins TRBV6-6 to TRBJ2-7, with 7 bases lining up with TRBD2. This CDR3 is built from 16 residues. Germline CDR1 MNHNY, CDR2 SVGAGI (reference sequence). Trimming removed 0 bases from V and 3 bases from J; junction bases left unmatched: 8. This CDR3 is CASSYSGLVGLYEQYF. The CDR3 DNA sequence: TGTGCCAGCAGTTACTCAGGACTAGTGGGCCTCTACGAGCAGTACTTC.

The V and J genes are TRBV7-3 and TRBJ2-3; 10 bases are a match to TRBD1. J lost 3 bases, V lost 5 bases, and 5 bases had no gene match. This CDR3 contains 15 residues. CDR1 is SGHTA and CDR2 is FQGTGA in the germline V gene. CDR3 sequence: CASSLAGQGTDTQYF. The DNA for the CDR3 is TGTGCCAGCAGCCTGGCGGGACAGGGGACAGATACGCAGTATTTT.

This sequence joins TRBV10-2 and TRBJ2-5, with TRBD2 as a possible D gene (6 bases). Germline loops: CDR1 WSHSY, CDR2 SAAADI. The V end was cut by 1 base, the J end by 3 bases, with 12 bases between. The CDR3 is made up of 15 amino acids. CDR3 sequence: CASSEWRGGEETQYF. The DNA for the CDR3 is TGCGCCAGCAGTGAGTGGAGGGGAGGAGAAGAGACCCAGTACTTC.

The chain links TRBV11-2 to TRBJ1-5; D not certain. The CDR3 is 15 residues long. The V end lost 0 bases, the J end lost 1 base, and 7 bases lay between the germline ends. Germline V gene sequence: CDR1 SGHAT, CDR2 FQNNGV. The chain's CDR3 is CASSLDADSNQPQHF. CDR3 nucleotides: TGTGCCAGCAGCTTAGACGCGGACAGCAATCAGCCCCAGCATTTT.